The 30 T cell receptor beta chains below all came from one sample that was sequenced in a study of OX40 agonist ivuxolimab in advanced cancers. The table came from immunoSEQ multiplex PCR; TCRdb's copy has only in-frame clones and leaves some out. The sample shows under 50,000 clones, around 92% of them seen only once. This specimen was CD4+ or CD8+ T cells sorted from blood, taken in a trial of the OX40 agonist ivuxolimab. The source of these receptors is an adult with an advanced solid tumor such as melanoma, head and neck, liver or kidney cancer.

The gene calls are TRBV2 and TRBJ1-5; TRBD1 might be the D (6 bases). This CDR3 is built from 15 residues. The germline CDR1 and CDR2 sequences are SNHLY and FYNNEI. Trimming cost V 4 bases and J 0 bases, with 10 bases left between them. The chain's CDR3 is CASSGRGYSNQPQHF. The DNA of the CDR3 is TGTGCCAGCAGTGGCAGGGGTTATAGCAATCAGCCCCAGCATTTT.

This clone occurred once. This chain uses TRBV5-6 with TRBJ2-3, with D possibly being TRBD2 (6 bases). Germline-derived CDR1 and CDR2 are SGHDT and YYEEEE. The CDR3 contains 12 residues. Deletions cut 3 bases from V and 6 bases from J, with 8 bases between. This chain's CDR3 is CASSSGGDTQYF. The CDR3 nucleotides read TGTGCCAGCAGCTCAGGAGGGGATACGCAGTATTTT.

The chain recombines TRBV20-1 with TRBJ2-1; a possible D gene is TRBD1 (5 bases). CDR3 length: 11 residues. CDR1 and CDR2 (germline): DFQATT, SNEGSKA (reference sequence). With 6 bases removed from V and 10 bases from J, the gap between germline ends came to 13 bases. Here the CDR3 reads CSAGVIGEQFF. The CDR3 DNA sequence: TGCAGTGCAGGGGTCATAGGAGAGCAGTTCTTC.

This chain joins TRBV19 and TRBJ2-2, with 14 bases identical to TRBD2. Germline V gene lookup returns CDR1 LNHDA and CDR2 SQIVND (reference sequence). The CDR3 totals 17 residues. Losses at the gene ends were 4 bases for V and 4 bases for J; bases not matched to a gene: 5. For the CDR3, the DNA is TGTGCCAGTAGTACGGGACTAGCGGGAGTTCTCACCGGGGAGCTGTTTTTT. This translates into CASSTGLAGVLTGELFF.

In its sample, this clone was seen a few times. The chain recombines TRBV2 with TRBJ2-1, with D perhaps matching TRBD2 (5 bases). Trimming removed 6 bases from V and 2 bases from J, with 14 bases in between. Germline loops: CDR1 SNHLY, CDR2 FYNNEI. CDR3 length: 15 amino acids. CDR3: CASRRLAVTYNEQFF. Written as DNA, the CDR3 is TGTGCCAGCAGGCGCCTAGCTGTGACCTACAATGAGCAGTTCTTC.

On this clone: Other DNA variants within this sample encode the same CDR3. The CDR3 reads CASSPLGETGRDEQYV. DNA for the CDR3: TGTGCCAGCAGCCCCCTCGGGGAGACAGGGAGGGACGAACAGTACGTC. This rearrangement joins TRBV14 to TRBJ2-7; TRBD1 or TRBD2 may be the D gene (7 bases each). Germline V lookup: CDR1 SGHDN, CDR2 FVKESK. The CDR3 runs to 16 residues.

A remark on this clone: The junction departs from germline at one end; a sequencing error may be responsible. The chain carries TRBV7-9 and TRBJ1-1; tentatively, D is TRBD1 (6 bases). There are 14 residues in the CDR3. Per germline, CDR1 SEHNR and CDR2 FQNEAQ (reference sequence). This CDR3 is CASRPDRLNAEAFF. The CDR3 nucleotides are TGTGCCAGCAGACCCGACAGGTTGAACGCTGAAGCTTTCTTT.

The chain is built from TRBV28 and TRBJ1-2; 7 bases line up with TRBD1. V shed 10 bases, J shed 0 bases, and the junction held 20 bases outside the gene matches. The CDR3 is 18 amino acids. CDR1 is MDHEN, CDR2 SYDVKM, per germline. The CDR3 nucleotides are TGTGCCACAAATACTAATCGGGACAGCCTTCCTCCTAACTATGGCTACACCTTC. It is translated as CATNTNRDSLPPNYGYTF.

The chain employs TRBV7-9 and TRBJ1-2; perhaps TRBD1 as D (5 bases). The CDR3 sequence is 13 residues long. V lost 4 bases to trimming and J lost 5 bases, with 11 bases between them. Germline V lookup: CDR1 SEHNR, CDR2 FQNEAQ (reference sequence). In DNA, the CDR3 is TGTGCCAGCAGCTCCGGGACGGATTATGGCTACACCTTC. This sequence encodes CASSSGTDYGYTF.

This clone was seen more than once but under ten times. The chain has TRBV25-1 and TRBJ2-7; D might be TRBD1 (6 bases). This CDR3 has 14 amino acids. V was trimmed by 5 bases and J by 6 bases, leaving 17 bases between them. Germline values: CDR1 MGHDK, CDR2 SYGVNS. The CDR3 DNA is TGTGCCAGCAGTTCCTACAGGGAATGCCTCGAGCAGTACGTC. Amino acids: CASSSYRECLEQYV.

The CDR3 sequence: CASSGYTF. CDR3 DNA sequence: TGTGCCAGCAGCGGCTACACCTTC. The genes are TRBV6-5 and TRBJ1-2; no clear D gene. The CDR3 extends over 8 amino acids. The V gene lost 6 bases and the J gene lost 8 bases, with 1 base spanning the gap. The V gene's germline CDR1 is MNHEY and CDR2 SVGAGI.

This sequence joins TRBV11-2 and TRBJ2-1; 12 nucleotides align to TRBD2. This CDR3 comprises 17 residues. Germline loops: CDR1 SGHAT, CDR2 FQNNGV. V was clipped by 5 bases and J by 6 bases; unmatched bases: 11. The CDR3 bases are TGTGCCAGCAGCGACGCTAGCGGGAGGGCCCCGGGCAATGAGCAGTTCTTC. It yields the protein CASSDASGRAPGNEQFF.

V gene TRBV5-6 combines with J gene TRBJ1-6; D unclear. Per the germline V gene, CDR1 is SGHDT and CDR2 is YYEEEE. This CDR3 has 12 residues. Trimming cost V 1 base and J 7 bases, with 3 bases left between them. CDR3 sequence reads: CASSLLNSPLHF. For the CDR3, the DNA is TGTGCCAGCAGCTTGTTAAATTCACCCCTCCACTTT.

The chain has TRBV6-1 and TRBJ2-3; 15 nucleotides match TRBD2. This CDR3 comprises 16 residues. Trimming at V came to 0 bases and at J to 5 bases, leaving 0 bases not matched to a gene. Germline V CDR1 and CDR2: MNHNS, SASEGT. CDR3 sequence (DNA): TGTGCCAGCAGTGAAGCGGGACTAGCGGGAGGAGATACGCAGTATTTT. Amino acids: CASSEAGLAGGDTQYF.

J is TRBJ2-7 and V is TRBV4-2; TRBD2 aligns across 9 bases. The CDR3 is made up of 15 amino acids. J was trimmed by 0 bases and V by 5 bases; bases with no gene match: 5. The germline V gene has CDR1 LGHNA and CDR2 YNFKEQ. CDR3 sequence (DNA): TGTGCCAGCAGCATGGGTAGCGGGAGCTCCTACGAGCAGTACTTC. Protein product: CASSMGSGSSYEQYF.

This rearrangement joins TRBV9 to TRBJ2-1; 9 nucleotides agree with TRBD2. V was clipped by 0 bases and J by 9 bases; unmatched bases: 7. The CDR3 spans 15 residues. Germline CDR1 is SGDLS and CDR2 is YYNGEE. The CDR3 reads CASSVGTSGLSEQFF. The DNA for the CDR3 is TGTGCCAGCAGCGTAGGAACTAGCGGGCTTTCTGAGCAGTTCTTC.

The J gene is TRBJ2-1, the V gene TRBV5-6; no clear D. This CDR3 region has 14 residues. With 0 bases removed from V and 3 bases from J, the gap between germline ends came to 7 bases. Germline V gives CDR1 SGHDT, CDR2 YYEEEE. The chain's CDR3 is CASSLGRIYNEQFF. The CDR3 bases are TGTGCCAGCAGCTTGGGACGGATCTACAATGAGCAGTTCTTC.

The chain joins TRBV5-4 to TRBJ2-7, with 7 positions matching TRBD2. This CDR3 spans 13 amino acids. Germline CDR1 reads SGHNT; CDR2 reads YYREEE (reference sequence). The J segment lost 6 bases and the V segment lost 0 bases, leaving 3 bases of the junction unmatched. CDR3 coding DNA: TGTGCCAGCAGCTTGGGGGGGAGGGCCGAGCAGTACGTC. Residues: CASSLGGRAEQYV.

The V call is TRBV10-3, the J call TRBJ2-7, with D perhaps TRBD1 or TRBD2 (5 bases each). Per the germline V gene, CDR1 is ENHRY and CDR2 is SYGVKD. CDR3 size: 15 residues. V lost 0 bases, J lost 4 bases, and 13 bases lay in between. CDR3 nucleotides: TGTGCCATCAGTGAGTCGGGTGAGGGGTCGTACGAGCAGTACGTC. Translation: CAISESGEGSYEQYV.

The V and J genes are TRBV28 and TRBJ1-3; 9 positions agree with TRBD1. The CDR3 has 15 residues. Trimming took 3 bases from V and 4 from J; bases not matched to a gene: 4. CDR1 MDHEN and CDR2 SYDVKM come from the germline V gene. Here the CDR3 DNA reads TGTGCCAGCAGTTTGGGACAGGGAGCAGGAAACACCATATATTTT. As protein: CASSLGQGAGNTIYF. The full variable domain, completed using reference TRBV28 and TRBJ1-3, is DVKVTQSSRYLVKRTGEKVFLECVQDMDHENMFWYRQDPGLGLRLIYFSYDVKMKEKGDIPEGYSVSREKKERFSLILESASTNQTSMYLCASSLGQGAGNTIYFGEGSWLTVV.

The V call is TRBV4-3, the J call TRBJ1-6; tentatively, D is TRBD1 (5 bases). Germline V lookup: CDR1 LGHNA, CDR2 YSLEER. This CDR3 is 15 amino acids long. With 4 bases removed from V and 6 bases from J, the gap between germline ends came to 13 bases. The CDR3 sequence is CASSPTGGTNSPLHF. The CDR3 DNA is TGCGCCAGCAGCCCCACGGGAGGGACTAATTCACCCCTCCACTTT.

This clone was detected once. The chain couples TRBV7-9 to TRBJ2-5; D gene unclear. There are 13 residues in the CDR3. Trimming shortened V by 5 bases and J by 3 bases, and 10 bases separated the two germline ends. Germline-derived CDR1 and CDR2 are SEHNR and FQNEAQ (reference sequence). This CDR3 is CASSRGVEETQYF. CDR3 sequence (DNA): TGTGCCAGCAGCCGTGGAGTTGAAGAGACCCAGTACTTC.

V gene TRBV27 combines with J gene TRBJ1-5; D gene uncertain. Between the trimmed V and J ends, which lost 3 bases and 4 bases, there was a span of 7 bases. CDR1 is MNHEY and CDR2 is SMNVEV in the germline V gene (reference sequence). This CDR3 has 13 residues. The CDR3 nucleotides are TGTGCCAGCAGTTTGTTCCTGAATCAGCCCCAGCATTTT. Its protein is CASSLFLNQPQHF.

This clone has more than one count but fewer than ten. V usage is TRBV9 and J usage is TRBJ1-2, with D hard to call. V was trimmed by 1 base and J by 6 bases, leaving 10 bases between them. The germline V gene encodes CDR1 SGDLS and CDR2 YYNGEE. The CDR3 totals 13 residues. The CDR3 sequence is CASSVYYGHGYTF. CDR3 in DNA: TGTGCCAGCAGCGTATACTATGGACATGGCTACACCTTC.

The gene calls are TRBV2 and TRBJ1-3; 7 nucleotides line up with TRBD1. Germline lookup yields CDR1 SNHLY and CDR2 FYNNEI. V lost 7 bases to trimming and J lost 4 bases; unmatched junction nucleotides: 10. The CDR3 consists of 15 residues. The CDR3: CASTASTGIGNTIYF. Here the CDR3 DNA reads TGTGCCAGCACCGCGTCGACAGGGATCGGAAACACCATATATTTT.

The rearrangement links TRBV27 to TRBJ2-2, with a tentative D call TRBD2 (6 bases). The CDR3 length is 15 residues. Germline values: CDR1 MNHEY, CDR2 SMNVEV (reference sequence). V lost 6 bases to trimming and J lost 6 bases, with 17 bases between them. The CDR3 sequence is CASSRGGLASGELFF. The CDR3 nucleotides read TGTGCCAGCAGCCGGGGTGGGCTAGCGTCCGGGGAGCTGTTTTTT.

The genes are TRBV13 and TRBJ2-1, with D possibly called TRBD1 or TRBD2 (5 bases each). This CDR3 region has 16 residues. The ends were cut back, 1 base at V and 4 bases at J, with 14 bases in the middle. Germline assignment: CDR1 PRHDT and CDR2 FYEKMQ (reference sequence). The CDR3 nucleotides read TGTGCCAGCAGCTTAGCTGAGGGGAACGGGTACAATGAGCAGTTCTTC. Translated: CASSLAEGNGYNEQFF.

The CDR3: CASSSRPSGAPGYTF. The CDR3 DNA is TGTGCCAGCAGCTCCCGCCCCTCAGGGGCTCCTGGCTACACCTTC. This rearrangement joins TRBV5-6 to TRBJ1-2; D may be TRBD1 (6 bases). The CDR3 contains 15 residues. In germline, CDR1 is SGHDT, CDR2 YYEEEE. Trimming cost V 3 bases and J 7 bases, with 19 bases left between them.

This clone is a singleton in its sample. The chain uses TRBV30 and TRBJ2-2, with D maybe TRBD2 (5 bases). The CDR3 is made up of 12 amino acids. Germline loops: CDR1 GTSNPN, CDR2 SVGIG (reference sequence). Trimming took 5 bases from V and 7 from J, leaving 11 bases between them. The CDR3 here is CAWEEGGGELFF. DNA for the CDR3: TGTGCCTGGGAGGAAGGAGGCGGGGAGCTGTTTTTT.

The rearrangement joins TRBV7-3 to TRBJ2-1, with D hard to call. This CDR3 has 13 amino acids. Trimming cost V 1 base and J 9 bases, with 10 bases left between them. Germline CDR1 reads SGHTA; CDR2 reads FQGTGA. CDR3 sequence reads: CASSLNGPGEQFF. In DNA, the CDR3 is TGTGCCAGCAGCTTAAACGGCCCCGGTGAGCAGTTCTTC. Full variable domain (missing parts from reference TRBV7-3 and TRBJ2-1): GAGVSQTPSNKVTEKGKYVELRCDPISGHTALYWYRQSLGQGPEFLIYFQGTGAADDSGLPNDRFFAVRPEGSVSTLKIQRTERGDSAVYLCASSLNGPGEQFFGPGTRLTVL.